Shown below are 5 T cell receptor beta chains from a single sample sequenced in a study of TIL therapy for anti-PD-1-resistant metastatic lung cancer. The libraries were made with immunoSEQ v3. Sequenced by immunoSEQ multiplex PCR; TCRdb stores in-frame clones only, minus some. This sample has about 100,000 clones, with roughly 65% found just once. Time point meaning: pre-treatment sample, taken before nivolumab and TIL therapy. Tumor tissue came from excised metastases, mostly pleural nodules or supraclavicular lymph nodes. The sample was tumor tissue, taken at baseline. The source of these receptors is a person aged 25 to 80 with non-small cell lung cancer.

This clone was observed a handful of times. This chain uses TRBV6-2 or TRBV6-3 with TRBJ1-1, with no clear D. Between the trimmed V and J ends, which lost 2 bases and 4 bases, there was a span of 8 bases. CDR1 is MNHEY, CDR2 SVGEGT, per germline. This CDR3 has 13 amino acids. CDR3 DNA: TGTGCCAGCAGTTACCGGGCTATCACTGAAGCTTTCTTT. This encodes CASSYRAITEAFF.

The chain has TRBV16 and TRBJ2-1; D unclear. Trimming cost V 3 bases and J 4 bases, with 4 bases left between them. The CDR3 contains 12 residues. The germline gives CDR1 KGHSY, CDR2 FQNENV. This chain's CDR3 is CASSQGYNEQFF. The CDR3 region has the DNA TGTGCCAGCAGCCAGGGTTACAATGAGCAGTTCTTC.

This chain connects TRBV5-4 to TRBJ2-7, with no clear D. The CDR3 has 11 residues. V lost 3 bases to trimming and J lost 7 bases, with 8 bases between them. Germline V CDR1 and CDR2: SGHNT, YYREEE (reference sequence). CDR3 nucleotides: TGTGCCAGCAGCTCGGACGGGGAGCAGTACTTC. Encoded protein: CASSSDGEQYF.

In this sample, this clone turned up a few times. Written as DNA, the CDR3 is TGTGCCAGCAGCCTTGGACCGCTGAACACTGAAGCTTTCTTT. It codes for CASSLGPLNTEAFF. The J gene is TRBJ1-1, the V gene TRBV7-3; D is unclear. The CDR3 runs 14 residues. The ends were cut back, 5 bases at V and 0 bases at J, with 10 bases in the middle. Looked up from germline, CDR1 is SGHTA and CDR2 is FQGTGA. Based on the CDR3 plus reference TRBV7-3 and TRBJ1-1, the full variable domain is GAGVSQTPSNKVTEKGKYVELRCDPISGHTALYWYRQSLGQGPEFLIYFQGTGAADDSGLPNDRFFAVRPEGSVSTLKIQRTERGDSAVYLCASSLGPLNTEAFFGQGTRLTVV.

J is TRBJ1-1 and V is TRBV19, with a tentative D call TRBD1 (5 bases). The CDR3 is made up of 13 amino acids. The V end was cut by 9 bases, the J end by 6 bases, with 17 bases between. CDR1 and CDR2 (germline): LNHDA, SQIVND (reference sequence). As DNA, the CDR3 is TGTGCCAGCACTTTTCTAGTGGGGGCTGAAGCTTTCTTT. Its translation: CASTFLVGAEAFF.